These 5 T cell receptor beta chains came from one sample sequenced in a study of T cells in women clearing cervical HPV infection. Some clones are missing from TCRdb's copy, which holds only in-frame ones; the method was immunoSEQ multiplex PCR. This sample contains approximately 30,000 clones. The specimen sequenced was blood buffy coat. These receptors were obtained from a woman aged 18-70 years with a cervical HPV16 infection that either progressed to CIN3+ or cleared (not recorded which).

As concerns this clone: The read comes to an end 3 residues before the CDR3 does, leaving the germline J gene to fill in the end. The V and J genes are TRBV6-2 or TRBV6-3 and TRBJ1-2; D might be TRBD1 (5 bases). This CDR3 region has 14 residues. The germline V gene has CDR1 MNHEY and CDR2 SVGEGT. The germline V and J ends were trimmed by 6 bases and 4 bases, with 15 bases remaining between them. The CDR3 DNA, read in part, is TGTGCCAGCAGCGACGACCCAGGGAGCTATGGC. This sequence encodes CASSDDPGSYG. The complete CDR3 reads CASSDDPGSYGYTF.

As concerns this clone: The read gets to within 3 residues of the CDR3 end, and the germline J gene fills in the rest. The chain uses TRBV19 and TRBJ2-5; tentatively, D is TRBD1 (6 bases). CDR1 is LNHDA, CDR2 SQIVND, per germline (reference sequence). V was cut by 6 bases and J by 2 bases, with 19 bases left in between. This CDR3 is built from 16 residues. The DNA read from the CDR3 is TGTGCCAGTAGCCCGTCCCTCCCAGGGGCTCAAGAGACC. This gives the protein CASSPSLPGAQET. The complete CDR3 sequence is CASSPSLPGAQETQYF.

CDR3 in amino acids: CSASGGRSSGNTIYF. The covered CDR3 bases are TGCAGTGCTAGCGGGGGTAGGAGCTCTGGAAACACC. The V and J genes are TRBV20-1 and TRBJ1-3, with D perhaps TRBD1 (5 bases). The read ends 3 residues early relative to the CDR3; the germline J gene fills the gap. V lost 3 bases and J lost 0, with 12 bases in between. Germline CDR1 DFQATT, CDR2 SNEGSKA (reference sequence). The CDR3 has 15 residues.

CDR3 DNA (partial): TGTGCCAGCAGCCGGATCTCCTTGGGGCAAAACATT. It encodes CASSRISLGQNI. The complete CDR3 sequence is CASSRISLGQNIQYF. This chain joins TRBV7-9 and TRBJ2-4, with a weak D call TRBD1 (5 bases). The CDR3 goes on 3 residues after the read ends, and that part is filled in from the germline J gene. CDR3 length: 15 amino acids. V was shortened by 5 bases and J by 5 bases, with 16 bases between the two germline ends. From germline, CDR1 is SEHNR and CDR2 FQNEAQ (reference sequence). Looking up the rest from reference TRBV7-9 and TRBJ2-4 gives the full variable domain: DTGVSQNPRHKITKRGQNVTFRCDPISEHNRLYWYRQTLGQGPEFLTYFQNEAQLEKSRLLSDRFSAERPKGSFSTLEIQRTEQGDSAMYLCASSRISLGQNIQYFGAGTRLSVL.

CDR3 bases read: TGCAGCGTTGACCGGGGTTCCGGGGGTCAAGAGACC. Its translation is CSVDRGSGGQET. The whole CDR3 region reads CSVDRGSGGQETQYF. V is TRBV29-1 and J is TRBJ2-5; D possibly corresponds to TRBD2 (6 bases). The CDR3 goes on 3 residues after the read ends, and that part is filled in from the germline J gene. CDR1 is SQVTM and CDR2 is ANQGSEA in the germline V gene. The CDR3 loop spans 15 amino acids. V lost 3 bases and J lost 2, with 16 bases in between.